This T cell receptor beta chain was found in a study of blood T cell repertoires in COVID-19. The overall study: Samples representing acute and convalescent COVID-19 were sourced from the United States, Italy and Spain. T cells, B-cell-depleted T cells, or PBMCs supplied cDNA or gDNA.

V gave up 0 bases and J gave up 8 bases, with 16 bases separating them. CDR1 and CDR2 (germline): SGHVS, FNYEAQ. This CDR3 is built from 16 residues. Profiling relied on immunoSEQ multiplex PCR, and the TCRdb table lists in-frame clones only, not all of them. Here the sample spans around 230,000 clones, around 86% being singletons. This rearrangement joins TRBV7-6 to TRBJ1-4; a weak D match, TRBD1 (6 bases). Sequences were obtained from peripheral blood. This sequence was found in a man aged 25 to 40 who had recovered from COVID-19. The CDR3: CASSLATGARGEKLFF. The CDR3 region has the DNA TGTGCCAGCAGCTTAGCGACAGGCGCCAGGGGAGAAAAACTGTTTTTT.